This entry lists 2 T cell receptor beta chains sequenced from one sample in a study of shared clonotypes between healthy human individuals. The table came from immunoSEQ multiplex PCR; TCRdb's copy has only in-frame clones and leaves some out. The repertoire consists of about 2.3 million clones, with roughly 92% occurring once and the leading ten covering 0.37%. The specimen was naive CD4+ T cells from PBMCs. Noted subset: CD45RA+ positively selected. These receptors were collected from a man younger than 35 in good health. Some clones in this sample may be carry-over from other donors' samples.

In the case of this clone: The sample holds other DNA sequences that translate to the same CDR3. The chain has TRBV15 and TRBJ1-2; D is undetermined. Germline V gene lookup returns CDR1 LNHNV and CDR2 YYDKDF (reference sequence). Between the trimmed V and J ends, which lost 1 base and 6 bases, there was a span of 9 bases. The CDR3 has 13 residues. Here the CDR3 reads CATSRVRGDGYTF. For the CDR3, the DNA is TGTGCCACCAGCAGAGTCCGGGGAGATGGCTACACCTTC.

The chain couples TRBV30 to TRBJ2-5; D uncertain. Germline CDR1 is GTSNPN and CDR2 is SVGIG (reference sequence). The length of the CDR3 is 13 residues. Trimming removed 2 bases from V and 1 base from J, with 8 bases in between. The CDR3 coding sequence is TGTGCCTGGAGTCTGGGTCCCCAAGAGACCCAGTACTTC. It is translated as CAWSLGPQETQYF.